Shown below are 7 T cell receptor beta chains from a single sample sequenced in a study of monozygotic twins with cystic fibrosis (dated by TCRdb to the early 2020s). Libraries were built with the immunoSEQ multiplex PCR assay. Held by TCRdb, this immuneACCESS table contains in-frame sequences only and omits some clones. Under half of the omission traces to an unresolved V gene where checked; the cause of the rest is unknown. The table for this sample lists roughly 10,000 clones; around 95% of them were counted only once. The ten largest account for about 0.79% of the sample. Sequenced: blood. Every receptor here comes from a boy aged 5-17 years with cystic fibrosis.

This clone was observed once. The chain links TRBV18 to TRBJ2-7, with D unclear. This CDR3 comprises 14 residues. CDR1 is KGHSH, CDR2 LQKENI, per germline. V lost 2 bases and J lost 5, with 13 bases in between. The CDR3 bases are TGTGCCAGCTCACCATATGGGCAGTGGAACGAGCAGTACTTC. It yields the protein CASSPYGQWNEQYF. The whole variable domain, remainder taken from reference TRBV18 and TRBJ2-7, is NAGVMQNPRHLVRRRGQEARLRCSPMKGHSHVYWYRQLPEEGLKFMVYLQKENIIDESGMPKERFSAEFPKEGPSILRIQQVVRGDSAAYFCASSPYGQWNEQYFGPGTRLTVT.

V usage is TRBV27 and J usage is TRBJ2-1, with 7 bases fitting TRBD1. J gave up 4 bases and V 7 bases, and 7 bases lay outside the gene matches. Germline CDR1 and CDR2: MNHEY and SMNVEV (reference sequence). The length of the CDR3 is 14 residues. CDR3 DNA sequence: TGTGCCAGCACCCGGACAGGAACGTACAATGAGCAGTTCTTC. Protein: CASTRTGTYNEQFF.

This chain joins TRBV27 and TRBJ1-1; D may be TRBD1 (5 bases). V lost 4 bases and J lost 2, with 14 bases in between. The CDR3 is made up of 15 amino acids. Germline V gene lookup returns CDR1 MNHEY and CDR2 SMNVEV (reference sequence). The CDR3 sequence: CASSSSPQGNTEAFF. Written as DNA, the CDR3 is TGTGCCAGCAGTTCGTCACCGCAGGGAAACACTGAAGCTTTCTTT.

The chain is built from TRBV6-5 and TRBJ1-1, with D unresolved. The CDR3 has 13 residues. Per the germline V gene, CDR1 is MNHEY and CDR2 is SVGAGI. Trimming stripped 6 bases from V and 7 bases from J, with 15 bases between. CDR3 loop: CASRDTTSFEAFF. The CDR3, as DNA: TGTGCCAGCAGAGACACCACAAGTTTTGAAGCTTTCTTT.

This chain links TRBV23-1 with TRBJ1-6, with D perhaps TRBD1 (5 bases). TRBV23-1 has ORF status, its function being uncertain. V was shortened by 0 bases and J by 0 bases, with 24 bases between the two germline ends. The CDR3 extends over 22 amino acids. The CDR3 here is CASSQSSCGVDMRSSYNSPLHF. CDR3 DNA: TGCGCCAGCAGTCAATCTTCGTGTGGGGTGGACATGCGGTCCTCCTATAATTCACCCCTCCACTTT.

The gene calls are TRBV4-3 and TRBJ2-3; 9 bases map to TRBD2. Germline V gene sequence: CDR1 LGHNA, CDR2 YSLEER. The CDR3 spans 17 residues. Germline trimming cut 3 bases from V and 3 bases from J; bases unmatched to any gene: 10. The CDR3 nucleotides read TGCGCCAGCAGCCAGGGACTTAGCGGGAGCTTGACAGATACGCAGTATTTT. Its protein is CASSQGLSGSLTDTQYF.

This chain uses TRBV9 with TRBJ2-1, with D possibly matching TRBD2 (5 bases). CDR3 length: 12 amino acids. Germline V gene sequence: CDR1 SGDLS, CDR2 YYNGEE. The V end lost 2 bases, the J end lost 7 bases, and 7 bases lay between the germline ends. CDR3 bases: TGTGCCAGCAGCGTTAGCGAAAATGAGCAGTTCTTC. This gives the protein CASSVSENEQFF.